The 29 T cell receptor beta chains listed next were all sequenced from one sample in a study of cytotoxic CD8 clonotypes in ibrutinib-treated CLL. Produced via immunoSEQ multiplex PCR; TCRdb's table is partial and in-frame only. The data contain approximately 190,000 clones, 70% to 75% of them seen just once; the ten biggest clones take up approximately 5.9%. The sample in question was PBMCs, obtained after 12 months of ibrutinib treatment. All receptors derive from a human donor with chronic lymphocytic leukemia.

This clone appeared a single time. V usage is TRBV29-1 and J usage is TRBJ1-1, with D unclear. The length of the CDR3 is 15 residues. Germline assignment: CDR1 SQVTM and CDR2 ANQGSEA. Trimming left V 0 bases short and J 0 bases short, with 11 bases between. DNA of the CDR3: TGCAGCGTTGAAGATTTGGGCAAAATGAACACTGAAGCTTTCTTT. Its protein is CSVEDLGKMNTEAFF. Full variable domain (rest looked up from reference TRBV29-1 and TRBJ1-1): SAVISQKPSRDICQRGTSLTIQCQVDSQVTMMFWYRQQPGQSLTLIATANQGSEATYESGFVIDKFPISRPNLTFSTLTVSNMSPEDSSIYLCSVEDLGKMNTEAFFGQGTRLTVV.

The rearrangement joins TRBV7-8 to TRBJ2-2; perhaps TRBD1 as D (6 bases). Per germline, CDR1 SGHVS and CDR2 FQNEAQ. The CDR3 sequence is 15 residues long. The V end was cut by 5 bases, the J end by 3 bases, with 13 bases between. The DNA of the CDR3 is TGTGCCAGCAGCCACAGGGTTCGGGACACCGGGGAGCTGTTTTTT. Translation: CASSHRVRDTGELFF.

The chain carries TRBV4-2 and TRBJ2-5; 7 bases agree with TRBD1. This CDR3 spans 15 amino acids. V lost 0 bases and J lost 5; bases outside the gene matches: 6. The germline gives CDR1 LGHNA, CDR2 YNFKEQ. The CDR3 protein is CASSQDRGRMETQYF. DNA for the CDR3: TGTGCCAGCAGCCAAGATAGGGGGCGAATGGAGACCCAGTACTTC.

This chain joins TRBV5-4 and TRBJ1-1; D is ambiguous. Germline CDR1 SGHNT, CDR2 YYREEE (reference sequence). The CDR3 sequence is 14 residues long. Between the trimmed V and J ends, which lost 4 bases and 3 bases, there was a span of 13 bases. The CDR3 DNA reads as TGTGCCAGCAGCATCCAGACGGGTGACACTGAAGCTTTCTTT. As protein: CASSIQTGDTEAFF.

This chain connects TRBV7-8 to TRBJ1-4; no definite D call. This CDR3 contains 15 residues. Germline CDR1 and CDR2: SGHVS and FQNEAQ. The V and J ends lost 3 bases and 0 bases respectively, with 8 bases between them. CDR3 in amino acids: CASSLFRPTNEKLFF. The CDR3 DNA is TGTGCCAGCAGCTTGTTTCGTCCAACTAATGAAAAACTGTTTTTT.

The V and J genes are TRBV18 and TRBJ1-4, with TRBD1 as a possible D gene (6 bases). The CDR3 contains 13 residues. The germline V gene has CDR1 KGHSH and CDR2 LQKENI. Trimming cost V 4 bases and J 5 bases, with 8 bases left between them. The CDR3 sequence: CASSQGVNEKLFF. The CDR3 DNA reads TGTGCCAGCTCACAGGGGGTCAATGAAAAACTGTTTTTT.

This clone was detected a few times. V and J are TRBV28 and TRBJ1-5, with D possibly being TRBD1 (6 bases). This CDR3 has 14 residues. Trimming stripped 6 bases from V and 0 bases from J, with 9 bases between. The germline CDR1 and CDR2 sequences are MDHEN and SYDVKM. The CDR3: CASRVDSSNQPQHF. For the CDR3, the DNA is TGTGCCAGCAGGGTGGACAGTAGCAATCAGCCCCAGCATTTT.

The J gene is TRBJ2-7, the V gene TRBV30; 12 positions agree with TRBD1. Germline CDR1 reads GTSNPN; CDR2 reads SVGIG (reference sequence). Germline trimming cut 4 bases from V and 7 bases from J; bases unmatched to any gene: 8. The CDR3 loop spans 14 amino acids. The CDR3 loop reads CAWKPGQGAREQYF. The CDR3 DNA sequence: TGTGCCTGGAAACCGGGACAGGGGGCCAGGGAGCAGTACTTC.

The J gene is TRBJ1-1, the V gene TRBV30, with D uncertain. Trimming took off 5 bases at V and 1 base at J, with 20 bases between the two ends. This CDR3 is 16 amino acids long. The V gene's germline CDR1 is GTSNPN and CDR2 SVGIG (reference sequence). CDR3 in DNA: TGTGCCTGGGGAGCCAAAGGACTCCATACGAACACTGAAGCTTTCTTT. It encodes CAWGAKGLHTNTEAFF. The whole variable domain, filled in from reference TRBV30 and TRBJ1-1, reads SQTIHQWPATLVQPVGSPLSLECTVEGTSNPNLYWYRQAAGRGLQLLFYSVGIGQISSEVPQNLSASRPQDRQFILSSKKLLLSDSGFYLCAWGAKGLHTNTEAFFGQGTRLTVV.

V usage is TRBV4-2 and J usage is TRBJ1-4, with 7 bases identical to TRBD1. The trim removed 4 bases at V and 4 bases at J, leaving 9 bases unmatched. Germline V gene lookup returns CDR1 LGHNA and CDR2 YNFKEQ. This CDR3 region has 16 residues. CDR3 residues: CASSREGGWGNEKLFF. The CDR3 DNA sequence: TGTGCCAGCAGCCGAGAAGGGGGCTGGGGTAATGAAAAACTGTTTTTT.

The chain uses TRBV11-2 and TRBJ2-7, with TRBD1 as a possible D gene (6 bases). The CDR3 is 12 residues long. V dropped 7 bases and J dropped 4 bases, with 11 bases sitting between them. Germline CDR1 and CDR2: SGHAT and FQNNGV. The CDR3 DNA sequence: TGTGCCAGCACCGGGACATGGTACGAGCAGTACTTC. Translating gives CASTGTWYEQYF. Full variable domain (rest looked up from reference TRBV11-2 and TRBJ2-7): EAGVAQSPRYKIIEKRQSVAFWCNPISGHATLYWYQQILGQGPKLLIQFQNNGVVDDSQLPKDRFSAERLKGVDSTLKIQPAKLEDSAVYLCASTGTWYEQYFGPGTRLTVT.

The chain joins TRBV30 to TRBJ1-2; D not certain. The V gene's germline CDR1 is GTSNPN and CDR2 SVGIG (reference sequence). V lost 0 bases and J lost 7, with 9 bases in between. The CDR3 consists of 12 residues. For the CDR3, the DNA is TGTGCCTGGAGTGTCGTAGGGTTTGGCTACACCTTC. Its protein is CAWSVVGFGYTF.

V gene TRBV4-1 combines with J gene TRBJ2-2; the D gene is possibly TRBD2 (7 bases). This CDR3 region has 16 residues. The ends were cut back, 0 bases at V and 10 bases at J, with 18 bases in the middle. Germline V gene data show CDR1 as MGHRA and CDR2 as YSYEKL. CDR3 bases: TGCGCCAGCAGCCAAGATCAAGTGGGGGGGCAAATGGAGCTGTTTTTT. It specifies CASSQDQVGGQMELFF.

This rearrangement joins TRBV30 to TRBJ2-7, with D perhaps matching TRBD2 (5 bases). This CDR3 has 12 residues. Between the trimmed V and J ends, which lost 4 bases and 4 bases, there was a span of 11 bases. CDR1 GTSNPN and CDR2 SVGIG come from the germline V gene (reference sequence). CDR3 in DNA: TGTGCCTGGAATCGGGGAGAATACGAGCAGTACTTC. Translated, it gives CAWNRGEYEQYF.

This clone was detected a few times. This chain links TRBV30 with TRBJ2-7, with D possibly called TRBD1 or TRBD2 (6 bases each). Trimming left V 1 base short and J 4 bases short, with 14 bases between. CDR3 length: 14 amino acids. Germline V gene lookup returns CDR1 GTSNPN and CDR2 SVGIG (reference sequence). In nucleotides, the CDR3 is TGTGCCTGGAGTGGAAGGGGGGTAGGATACGAGCAGTACTTC. This gives the protein CAWSGRGVGYEQYF. Complete variable domain (other parts from reference TRBV30 and TRBJ2-7): SQTIHQWPATLVQPVGSPLSLECTVEGTSNPNLYWYRQAAGRGLQLLFYSVGIGQISSEVPQNLSASRPQDRQFILSSKKLLLSDSGFYLCAWSGRGVGYEQYFGPGTRLTVT.

This chain links TRBV7-2 with TRBJ1-1; the match to TRBD1 covers 10 bases. The V and J ends lost 5 bases and 4 bases, in that order; junction bases with no gene match: 4. CDR1 is SGHTA, CDR2 FQGNSA, per germline. This CDR3 contains 14 residues. The CDR3 DNA follows: TGTGCCAGCAGCCGGACAGGGGGGTTCACTGAAGCTTTCTTT. Protein product: CASSRTGGFTEAFF.

This chain links TRBV7-2 with TRBJ2-7; possibly TRBD2 for D (5 bases). Germline lookup yields CDR1 SGHTA and CDR2 FQGNSA. Trimming left V 1 base short and J 9 bases short, with 10 bases between. The CDR3 spans 12 residues. The CDR3 region is CASSLGDYRQYF. CDR3 DNA: TGTGCCAGCAGCTTAGGTGACTACCGGCAGTACTTC.

The J gene is TRBJ2-3, the V gene TRBV11-2, with TRBD2 matching 9 bases. Trimming took 1 base from V and 4 from J; bases not matched to a gene: 9. Per the germline V gene, CDR1 is SGHAT and CDR2 is FQNNGV. The CDR3 runs 17 residues. In DNA, the CDR3 is TGTGCCAGCAGCTTAGGGTTTGCGGGGGGGCCCGCAGATACGCAGTATTTT. As protein: CASSLGFAGGPADTQYF.

The chain carries TRBV27 and TRBJ1-5; no clear D. CDR3 length: 16 amino acids. Trimming cost V 6 bases and J 3 bases, with 18 bases left between them. Germline V gene lookup returns CDR1 MNHEY and CDR2 SMNVEV (reference sequence). CDR3 DNA: TGTGCCAGCAGCTCCTTTCTGATGGGTCTCAATCAGCCCCAGCATTTT. It specifies CASSSFLMGLNQPQHF.

This clone was seen a few times. This chain uses TRBV10-3 with TRBJ1-5, with TRBD1 matching 7 bases. After removal of 5 bases from V and 4 bases from J, the junction contained 5 bases not matched to a gene. Germline assignment: CDR1 ENHRY and CDR2 SYGVKD. The CDR3 is 14 residues long. The CDR3 sequence: CAISWDSQNQPQHF. The CDR3 nucleotides are TGTGCCATCAGTTGGGACAGCCAAAATCAGCCCCAGCATTTT.

This clone showed up just a few times. The V and J genes are TRBV6-5 and TRBJ1-3, with no clear D. Looked up from germline, CDR1 is MNHEY and CDR2 is SVGAGI. The CDR3 is 15 amino acids. Deletions cut 6 bases from V and 0 bases from J, with 12 bases between. The CDR3 reads CASRLGFFSGNTIYF. As DNA, the CDR3 is TGTGCCAGCAGGCTGGGCTTTTTCTCTGGAAACACCATATATTTT.

The chain links TRBV9 to TRBJ2-1, with D perhaps given as TRBD1 or TRBD2 (5 bases each). V dropped 3 bases and J dropped 6 bases, with 13 bases sitting between them. The CDR3 sequence is 14 residues long. From germline, CDR1 is SGDLS and CDR2 YYNGEE. DNA for the CDR3: TGTGCCAGCAGCGGAAACCAGGGACCCAATGAGCAGTTCTTC. Amino acids: CASSGNQGPNEQFF.

This clone was found a few times. The J gene is TRBJ2-7, the V gene TRBV6-6, with D tentatively TRBD1 (6 bases). The CDR3 consists of 14 residues. V was pared by 10 bases and J by 4 bases, with 20 bases between. The germline CDR1 and CDR2 sequences are MNHNY and SVGAGI (reference sequence). DNA of the CDR3: TGTGCCACCCAGCGAGGGGGAGCTTCATACGAGCAGTACTTC. Encoded protein: CATQRGGASYEQYF.

There are a few counts of this clone. The V call is TRBV19, the J call TRBJ1-6; a possible D gene is TRBD1 (5 bases). The V end lost 0 bases, the J end lost 14 bases, and 23 bases lay between the germline ends. CDR1 and CDR2 from the germline V gene are LNHDA and SQIVND (reference sequence). The CDR3 extends over 17 amino acids. The CDR3 loop reads CASSIDRWGDGRRSLHF. CDR3 nucleotide sequence: TGTGCCAGTAGTATAGATCGCTGGGGGGACGGCCGTCGATCCCTCCACTTT.

This rearrangement joins TRBV19 to TRBJ1-2, with a possible D match to TRBD1 (5 bases). CDR1 is LNHDA, CDR2 SQIVND, per germline (reference sequence). The CDR3 is 13 residues long. Trimming removed 8 bases from V and 2 bases from J, with 12 bases in between. The CDR3 reads CASGGGGNYGYTF. CDR3 coding DNA: TGTGCCAGTGGGGGAGGAGGGAACTATGGCTACACCTTC. Combining the CDR3 with reference TRBV19 and TRBJ1-2 gives the whole variable domain DGGITQSPKYLFRKEGQNVTLSCEQNLNHDAMYWYRQDPGQGLRLIYYSQIVNDFQKGDIAEGYSVSREKKESFPLTVTSAQKNPTAFYLCASGGGGNYGYTFGSGTRLTVV.

This chain connects TRBV19 to TRBJ1-6; tentative D call: TRBD1 (6 bases). CDR1 is LNHDA and CDR2 is SQIVND in the germline V gene (reference sequence). The CDR3 runs to 15 residues. The ends were cut back, 7 bases at V and 0 bases at J, with 10 bases in the middle. The CDR3 loop is CASKTGFSYNSPLHF. DNA for the CDR3: TGTGCCAGTAAGACAGGATTCTCCTATAATTCACCCCTCCACTTT.

The chain recombines TRBV18 with TRBJ1-6; D call uncertain. CDR1 is KGHSH and CDR2 is LQKENI in the germline V gene. The CDR3 extends over 16 amino acids. V was cut by 0 bases and J by 5 bases, with 11 bases left in between. The CDR3 reads CASSPPRTSHNSPLHF. CDR3 DNA: TGTGCCAGCTCACCACCCCGAACAAGCCATAATTCACCCCTCCACTTT. The full variable domain, completed using reference TRBV18 and TRBJ1-6, is NAGVMQNPRHLVRRRGQEARLRCSPMKGHSHVYWYRQLPEEGLKFMVYLQKENIIDESGMPKERFSAEFPKEGPSILRIQQVVRGDSAAYFCASSPPRTSHNSPLHFGNGTRLTVT.

This clone was picked up a small number of times. V usage is TRBV7-3 and J usage is TRBJ2-7; D may be TRBD1 (5 bases). Deletions cut 5 bases from V and 9 bases from J, with 14 bases between. This CDR3 region has 12 residues. CDR1 SGHTA and CDR2 FQGTGA come from the germline V gene. CDR3 bases: TGTGCCAGCAGCATCGGTCAGGGTGGGCAGTACTTC. This sequence encodes CASSIGQGGQYF. The full variable domain, in which reference TRBV7-3 and TRBJ2-7 provide the parts outside the CDR3, is GAGVSQTPSNKVTEKGKYVELRCDPISGHTALYWYRQSLGQGPEFLIYFQGTGAADDSGLPNDRFFAVRPEGSVSTLKIQRTERGDSAVYLCASSIGQGGQYFGPGTRLTVT.

The chain recombines TRBV29-1 with TRBJ1-4; the D is unclear. This CDR3 has 15 amino acids. V was shortened by 0 bases and J by 0 bases, with 8 bases between the two germline ends. The V gene's germline CDR1 is SQVTM and CDR2 ANQGSEA. The CDR3 loop reads CSVEDGVATNEKLFF. The CDR3 DNA is TGCAGCGTTGAAGATGGAGTCGCAACTAATGAAAAACTGTTTTTT.